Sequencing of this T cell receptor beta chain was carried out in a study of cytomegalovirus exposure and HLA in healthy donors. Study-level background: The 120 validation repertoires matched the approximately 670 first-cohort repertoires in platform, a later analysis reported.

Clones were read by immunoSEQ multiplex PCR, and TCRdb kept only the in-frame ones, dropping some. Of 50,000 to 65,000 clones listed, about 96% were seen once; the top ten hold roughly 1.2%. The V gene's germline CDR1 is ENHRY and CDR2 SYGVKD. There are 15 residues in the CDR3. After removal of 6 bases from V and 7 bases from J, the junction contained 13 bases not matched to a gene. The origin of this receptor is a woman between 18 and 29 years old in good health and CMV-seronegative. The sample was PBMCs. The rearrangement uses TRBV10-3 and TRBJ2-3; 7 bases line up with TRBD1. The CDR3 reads CAISPQTGISNTQYF. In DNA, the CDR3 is TGTGCCATCAGCCCCCAGACAGGGATAAGCAATACGCAGTATTTT.